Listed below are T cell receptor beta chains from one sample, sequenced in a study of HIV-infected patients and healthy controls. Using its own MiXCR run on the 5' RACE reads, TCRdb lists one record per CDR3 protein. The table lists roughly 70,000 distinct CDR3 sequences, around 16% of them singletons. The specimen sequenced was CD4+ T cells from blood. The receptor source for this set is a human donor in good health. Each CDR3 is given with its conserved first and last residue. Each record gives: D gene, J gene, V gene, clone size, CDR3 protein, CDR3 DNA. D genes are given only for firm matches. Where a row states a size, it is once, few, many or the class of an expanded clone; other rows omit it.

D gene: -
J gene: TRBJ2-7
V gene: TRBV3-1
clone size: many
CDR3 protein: CASSRGSSGYEQYF
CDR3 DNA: TGTGCCAGCAGCCGGGGGTCTTCTGGCTACGAGCAGTACTTC

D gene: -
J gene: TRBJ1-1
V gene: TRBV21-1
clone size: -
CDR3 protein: CASGRRTLSTEAFF
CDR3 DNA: TGTGCCAGCGGGCGCAGGACCTTGAGCACTGAAGCTTTCTTT

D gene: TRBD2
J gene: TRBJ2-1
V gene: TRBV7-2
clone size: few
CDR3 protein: CASSLDGTSLNEQFF
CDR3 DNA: TGTGCCAGCAGCTTAGACGGGACTAGTCTTAATGAGCAGTTCTTC

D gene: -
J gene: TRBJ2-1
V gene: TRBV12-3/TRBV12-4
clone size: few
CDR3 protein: CASSFTSRGDEQFF
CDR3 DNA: TGTGCCAGCAGTTTCACCTCCCGGGGTGATGAGCAGTTCTTC

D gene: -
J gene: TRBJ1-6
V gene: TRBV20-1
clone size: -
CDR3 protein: CSARVQSASYNSPLHF
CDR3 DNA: TGCAGTGCTAGAGTCCAGTCGGCCTCCTATAATTCACCCCTCCACTTT

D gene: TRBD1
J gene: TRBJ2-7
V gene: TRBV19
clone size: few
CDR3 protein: CASSPGQGAQYF
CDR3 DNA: TGTGCCAGTAGCCCGGGACAGGGTGCGCAGTACTTC

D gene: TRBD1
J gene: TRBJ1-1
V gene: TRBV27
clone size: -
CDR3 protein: CASSFRTGTEAFF
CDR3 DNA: TGTGCCAGCAGTTTCCGGACAGGCACTGAAGCTTTCTTT

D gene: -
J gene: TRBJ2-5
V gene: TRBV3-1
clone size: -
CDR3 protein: CASSFDSTGETQYF
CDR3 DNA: TGTGCCAGCAGCTTCGACTCAACCGGGGAGACCCAGTACTTC

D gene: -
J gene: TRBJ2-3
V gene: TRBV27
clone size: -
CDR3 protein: CASSLTRGAQDTQYF
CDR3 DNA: TGTGCCAGCAGTCTTACACGGGGGGCCCAAGATACGCAGTATTTT

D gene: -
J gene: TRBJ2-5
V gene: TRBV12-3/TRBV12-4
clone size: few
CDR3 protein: CASSPTGPGRIETQYF
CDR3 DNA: TGTGCCAGCAGCCCTACGGGGCCAGGTCGAATAGAGACCCAGTACTTC

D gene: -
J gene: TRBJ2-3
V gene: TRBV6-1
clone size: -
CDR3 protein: CASSVVDSADTQYF
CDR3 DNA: TGTGCCAGCAGTGTCGTGGATTCTGCAGATACGCAGTATTTT

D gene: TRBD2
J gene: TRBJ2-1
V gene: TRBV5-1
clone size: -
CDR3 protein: CASSLGIAGGPGEQFF
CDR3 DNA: TGCGCCAGCAGCTTGGGCATAGCGGGGGGGCCCGGTGAGCAGTTCTTC

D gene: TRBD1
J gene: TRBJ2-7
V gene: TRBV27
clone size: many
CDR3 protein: CASSLGTGDEQYF
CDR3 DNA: TGTGCCAGCAGTTTGGGGACAGGGGACGAGCAGTACTTC

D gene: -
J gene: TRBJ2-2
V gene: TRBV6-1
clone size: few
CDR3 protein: CASSPSVGNTGELFF
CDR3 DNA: TGTGCCAGCAGTCCCTCCGTCGGGAACACCGGGGAGCTGTTTTTT

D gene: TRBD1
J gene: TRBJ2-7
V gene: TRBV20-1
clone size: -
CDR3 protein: CSAAHGTGPHEQYF
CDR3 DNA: TGCAGTGCTGCCCACGGGACAGGTCCCCACGAGCAGTACTTC

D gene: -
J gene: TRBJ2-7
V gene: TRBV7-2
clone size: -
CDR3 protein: CASSLNLLSYEQYF
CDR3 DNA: TGTGCCAGCAGCTTGAACCTCTTAAGCTACGAGCAGTACTTC

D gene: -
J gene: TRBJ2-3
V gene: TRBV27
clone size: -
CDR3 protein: CASSSSVGKNTDTQYF
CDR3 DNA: TGTGCCAGCAGTTCGTCAGTAGGGAAAAACACAGATACGCAGTATTTT

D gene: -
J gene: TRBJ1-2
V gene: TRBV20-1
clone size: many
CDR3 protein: CSAREGGTEDANYGYTF
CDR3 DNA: TGCAGTGCTAGAGAAGGGGGAACAGAAGACGCTAACTATGGCTACACCTTC

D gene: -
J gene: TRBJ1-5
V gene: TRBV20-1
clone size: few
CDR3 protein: CSAAFGGANQPQHF
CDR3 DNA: TGCAGTGCCGCGTTTGGGGGGGCGAATCAGCCCCAGCATTTT

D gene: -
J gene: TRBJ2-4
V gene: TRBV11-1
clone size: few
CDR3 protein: CASSLTYQRNIQYF
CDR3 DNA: TGTGCCAGCAGCTTAACTTATCAAAGAAACATTCAGTACTTC

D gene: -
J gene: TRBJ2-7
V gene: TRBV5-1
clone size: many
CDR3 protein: CASSLEGAQSSEQYF
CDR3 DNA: TGCGCCAGCAGCTTGGAAGGGGCGCAGAGTAGCGAGCAGTACTTC

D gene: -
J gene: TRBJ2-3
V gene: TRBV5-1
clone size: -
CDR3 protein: CASSFREKADTQYF
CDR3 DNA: TGCGCCAGCAGCTTTAGGGAAAAGGCAGATACGCAGTATTTT

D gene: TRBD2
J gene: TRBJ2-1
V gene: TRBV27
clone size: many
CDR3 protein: CASSLPGDGGAVNEQFF
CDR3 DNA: TGTGCCAGCAGTTTACCGGGCGACGGGGGGGCCGTCAATGAGCAGTTCTTC

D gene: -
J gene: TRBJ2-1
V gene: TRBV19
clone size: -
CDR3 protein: CASSILRGPTYNEQFF
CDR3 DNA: TGTGCCAGTAGTATCTTGAGAGGACCGACCTACAATGAGCAGTTCTTC

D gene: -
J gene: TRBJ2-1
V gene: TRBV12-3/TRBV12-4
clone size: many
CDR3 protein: CASSSAQAHIHKQFF
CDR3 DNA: TGTGCCAGCAGTTCGGCGCAGGCCCACATACACAAGCAGTTCTTC

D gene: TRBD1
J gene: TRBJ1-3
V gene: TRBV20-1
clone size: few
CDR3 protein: CSANPGTDGNTIYF
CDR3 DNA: TGCAGTGCAAACCCTGGGACAGACGGAAACACCATATATTTT

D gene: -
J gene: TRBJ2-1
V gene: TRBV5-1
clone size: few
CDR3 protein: CASSAGAYLNNEQFF
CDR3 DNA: TGCGCCAGCAGCGCCGGGGCCTACTTAAACAATGAGCAGTTCTTC

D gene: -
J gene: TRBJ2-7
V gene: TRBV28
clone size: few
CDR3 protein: CASTYQAGRYEQYF
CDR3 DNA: TGTGCCAGCACCTATCAGGCAGGGAGGTACGAGCAGTACTTC

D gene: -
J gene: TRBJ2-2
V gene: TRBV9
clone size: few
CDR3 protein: CASSFGTPNTGELFF
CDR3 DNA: TGTGCCAGCAGCTTCGGGACACCGAACACCGGGGAGCTGTTTTTT

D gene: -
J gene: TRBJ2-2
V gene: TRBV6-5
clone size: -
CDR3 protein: CASSYRGSGELFF
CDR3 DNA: TGTGCCAGCAGTTACCGGGGCAGCGGGGAGCTGTTTTTT

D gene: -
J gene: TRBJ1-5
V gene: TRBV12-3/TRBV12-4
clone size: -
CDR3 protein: CASSLLGNNQPQHF
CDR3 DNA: TGTGCCAGCAGTTTGTTAGGGAACAATCAGCCCCAGCATTTT

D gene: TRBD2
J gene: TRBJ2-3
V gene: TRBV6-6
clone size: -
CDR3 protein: CASRDSAGLAGGLTDTQYF
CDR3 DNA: TGTGCCAGCCGCGATTCGGCTGGTTTGGCGGGGGGGCTGACAGATACGCAGTATTTT

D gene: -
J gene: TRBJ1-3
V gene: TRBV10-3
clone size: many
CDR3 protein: CAIKAGYGNTIYF
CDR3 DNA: TGTGCCATCAAGGCCGGCTATGGAAACACCATATATTTT

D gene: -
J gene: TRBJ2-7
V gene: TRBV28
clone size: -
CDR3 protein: CASSLPRNEQYF
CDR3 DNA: TGTGCCAGCAGTTTGCCCCGGAACGAGCAGTACTTC

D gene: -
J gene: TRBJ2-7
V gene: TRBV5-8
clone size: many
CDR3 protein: CASSSKGVAYEQYF
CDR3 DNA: TGTGCCAGCAGCTCCAAGGGCGTTGCCTACGAGCAGTACTTC

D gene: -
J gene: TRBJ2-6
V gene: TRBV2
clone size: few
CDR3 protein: CASSAIISGANVLTF
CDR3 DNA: TGTGCCAGCAGTGCCATAATCTCTGGGGCCAACGTCCTGACTTTC

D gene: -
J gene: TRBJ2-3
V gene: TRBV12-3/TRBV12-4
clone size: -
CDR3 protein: CATSEPGRRDTQYF
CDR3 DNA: TGTGCCACCAGCGAGCCAGGCCGGAGAGATACGCAGTATTTT

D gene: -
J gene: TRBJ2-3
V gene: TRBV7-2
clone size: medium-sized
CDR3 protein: CASSYTDTQYF
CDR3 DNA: TGTGCCAGCAGCTACACAGATACGCAGTATTTT

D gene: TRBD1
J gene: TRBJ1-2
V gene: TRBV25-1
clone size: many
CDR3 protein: CASSPLGTGVHGYTF
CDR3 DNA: TGTGCCAGCAGTCCTTTGGGGACAGGGGTCCATGGCTACACCTTC

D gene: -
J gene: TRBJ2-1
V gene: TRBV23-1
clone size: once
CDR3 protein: CASSQKMGAPEQFF
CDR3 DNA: TGCGCCAGCAGTCAAAAGATGGGGGCGCCTGAGCAGTTCTTC

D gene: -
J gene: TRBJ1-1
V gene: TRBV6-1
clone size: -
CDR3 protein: CASSGWNTEAFF
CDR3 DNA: TGTGCCAGCAGTGGGTGGAACACTGAAGCTTTCTTT

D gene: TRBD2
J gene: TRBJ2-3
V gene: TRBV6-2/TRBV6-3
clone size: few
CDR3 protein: CASSSGGGNTDTQYF
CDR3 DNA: TGTGCCAGCAGTTCCGGCGGGGGGAACACAGATACGCAGTATTTT

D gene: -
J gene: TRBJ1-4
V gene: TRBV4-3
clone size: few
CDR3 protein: CASSHTDYREKLFF
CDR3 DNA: TGCGCCAGCAGCCATACGGACTATAGGGAAAAACTGTTTTTT

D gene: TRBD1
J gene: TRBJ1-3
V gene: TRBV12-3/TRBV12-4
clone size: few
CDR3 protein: CASRDSASRNTIYF
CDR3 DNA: TGTGCCAGTAGGGACAGCGCTTCGAGAAACACCATATATTTT